Following are 6 T cell receptor beta chains from one sample sequenced in a study of blood T cell repertoires in COVID-19. TCRdb's table, derived via immunoSEQ multiplex PCR, lists solely in-frame clones and lacks some. Among 50,000 to 55,000 clones listed, almost 85% were seen once. The sample consisted of peripheral blood. Receptors were obtained from a human donor in a cohort sampled during active COVID-19.

The CDR3 DNA reads TGTGCCAGCAGCTTAACAGGGCGGCAGTTCTTC. Its translation is CASSLTGRQFF. The J gene is TRBJ2-1, the V gene TRBV5-4; possible D gene TRBD1, 6 bases. The CDR3 runs to 11 residues. Trimming took 2 bases from V and 12 from J, leaving 9 bases between them. Germline V gene lookup returns CDR1 SGHNT and CDR2 YYREEE (reference sequence). Based on the CDR3 plus reference TRBV5-4 and TRBJ2-1, the full variable domain is ETGVTQSPTHLIKTRGQQVTLRCSSQSGHNTVSWYQQALGQGPQFIFQYYREEENGRGNFPPRFSGLQFPNYSSELNVNALELDDSALYLCASSLTGRQFFGPGTRLTVL.

The V and J genes are TRBV6-2 or TRBV6-3 and TRBJ1-1; 8 nucleotides align to TRBD1. This CDR3 comprises 14 residues. Germline assignment: CDR1 MNHEY and CDR2 SVGEGT. The junction had 10 bases not matched to a gene; V was cut back by 0 bases and J by 13 bases. The CDR3, as DNA: TGTGCCAGCAGTTACTCGGGGGACAGGCTGGTAGTTTTCTTT. Translated, it gives CASSYSGDRLVVFF.

This clone was recorded once. The chain is built from TRBV7-2 and TRBJ2-7; TRBD2 aligns across 13 bases. The V gene end was trimmed by 7 bases and the J gene end by 0 bases; junction bases not matched to a gene: 6. The germline V gene encodes CDR1 SGHTA and CDR2 FQGNSA. The CDR3 has 16 amino acids. CDR3 sequence: CASTLLAGGSSYEQYF. The CDR3 nucleotides are TGTGCCAGCACCCTACTAGCGGGAGGGAGCTCCTACGAGCAGTACTTC.

The chain employs TRBV5-1 and TRBJ2-5; a weak D match, TRBD1 (6 bases). Germline V lookup: CDR1 SGHRS, CDR2 YFSETQ. CDR3 length equals 13 residues. Deletions cut 2 bases from V and 3 bases from J, with 8 bases between. CDR3 sequence reads: CASSLNREETQYF. CDR3 DNA sequence: TGCGCCAGCAGCTTAAACAGGGAAGAGACCCAGTACTTC. Full variable domain (outside the CDR3, taken from reference TRBV5-1 and TRBJ2-5): KAGVTQTPRYLIKTRGQQVTLSCSPISGHRSVSWYQQTPGQGLQFLFEYFSETQRNKGNFPGRFSGRQFSNSRSEMNVSTLELGDSALYLCASSLNREETQYFGPGTRLLVL.

The chain couples TRBV6-6 to TRBJ2-7; D is unclear. Germline loops: CDR1 MNHNY, CDR2 SVGAGI (reference sequence). This CDR3 has 15 amino acids. V was pared by 0 bases and J by 3 bases, with 12 bases between. The CDR3 reads CASSYSSFTFYEQYF. The CDR3 DNA sequence: TGTGCCAGCAGTTACTCGAGCTTCACCTTCTACGAGCAGTACTTC.

The J gene is TRBJ2-5, the V gene TRBV19, with 7 bases lining up with TRBD1. Unmatched junction bases numbered 10, after V lost 5 bases and J lost 4 bases. The germline CDR1 and CDR2 sequences are LNHDA and SQIVND (reference sequence). CDR3 length: 15 amino acids. The CDR3 reads CASSLTGARGETQYF. CDR3 DNA sequence: TGTGCCAGTAGTTTAACAGGGGCCCGCGGAGAGACCCAGTACTTC.